This section outlines one T cell receptor (beta chain) sequence together with its context. Its target is not known. The protocol was immunoSEQ multiplex PCR, while the TCRdb copy is restricted to in-frame clones and leaves out a portion. The sample comprises a few million clones, just under 95% of which are singletons, and approximately 0.39% rests with the top ten. The sample comes from a study of shared clonotypes between healthy human individuals. About the study: Each donor's CD8 memory used one plate, CD8 naive two, each CD4 subset three.

General study points: Limited genetic and exposure-history diversity came from having few donors.

Between the trimmed V and J ends, which lost 8 bases and 5 bases, there was a span of 15 bases. Germline values: CDR1 MDHEN, CDR2 SYDVKM. The CDR3 runs 14 residues. The rearrangement joins TRBV28 to TRBJ1-4; no clear D. Sequencing was carried out using naive CD4+ T cells from PBMCs. Subset given: CD45RA+ positively selected. The clonotype originates from a man younger than 30 in good health. Some clones in this sample may be carry-over from other donors' samples. The CDR3 DNA sequence: TGTGCCAGCGCCCCGGGGTATTTCAATGAAAAACTGTTTTTT. Encoded protein: CASAPGYFNEKLFF.